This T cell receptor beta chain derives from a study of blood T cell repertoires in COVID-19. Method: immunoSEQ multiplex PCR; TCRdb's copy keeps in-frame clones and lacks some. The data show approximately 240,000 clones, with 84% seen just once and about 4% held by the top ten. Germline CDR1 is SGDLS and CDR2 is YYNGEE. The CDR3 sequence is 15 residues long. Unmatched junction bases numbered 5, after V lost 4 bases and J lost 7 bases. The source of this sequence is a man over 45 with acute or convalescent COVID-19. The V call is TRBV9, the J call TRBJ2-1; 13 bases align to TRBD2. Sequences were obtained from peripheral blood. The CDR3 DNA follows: TGTGCCAGCAGCCCTGGACTAGCGGGGGAAAATGAGCAGTTCTTC. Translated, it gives CASSPGLAGENEQFF.